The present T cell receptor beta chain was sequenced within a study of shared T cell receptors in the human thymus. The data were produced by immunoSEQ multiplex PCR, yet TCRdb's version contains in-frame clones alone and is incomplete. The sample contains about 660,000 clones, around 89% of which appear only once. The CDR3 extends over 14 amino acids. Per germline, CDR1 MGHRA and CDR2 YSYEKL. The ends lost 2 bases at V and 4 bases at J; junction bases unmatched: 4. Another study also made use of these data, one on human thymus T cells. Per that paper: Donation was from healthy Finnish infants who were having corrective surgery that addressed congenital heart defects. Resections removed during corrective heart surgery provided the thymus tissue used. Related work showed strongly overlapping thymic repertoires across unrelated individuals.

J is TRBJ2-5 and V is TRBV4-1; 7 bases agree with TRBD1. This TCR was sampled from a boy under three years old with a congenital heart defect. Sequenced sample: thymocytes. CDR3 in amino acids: CASSQPTGVETQYF. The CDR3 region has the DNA TGCGCCAGCAGCCAACCCACAGGGGTAGAGACCCAGTACTTC.